Following are 26 T cell receptor beta chains from one sample sequenced in a study of blood T cell repertoires in COVID-19. Sequencing was performed with immunoSEQ multiplex PCR; in TCRdb, only in-frame clones are kept and a portion is missing. This table holds some 320,000 clones, 70% to 90% found once. The sequenced sample was peripheral blood. The receptors originated from a woman aged 45 to 65 who had recovered from COVID-19.

The rearrangement uses TRBV28 and TRBJ1-2, with TRBD1 as a possible D gene (6 bases). The germline V gene has CDR1 MDHEN and CDR2 SYDVKM. Between the trimmed V and J ends, which lost 6 bases and 5 bases, there was a span of 16 bases. There are 14 residues in the CDR3. In nucleotides, the CDR3 is TGTGCCAGCAGGCAGGGGCAGGGGATTTATGGCTACACCTTC. It yields the protein CASRQGQGIYGYTF.

The chain combines TRBV28 with TRBJ2-6; D uncertain. V lost 1 base and J 0 bases, leaving 4 bases between the germline ends. The CDR3 length is 15 residues. Germline V CDR1 and CDR2: MDHEN, SYDVKM. The DNA of the CDR3 is TGTGCCAGCAGTTTATATCTCTCTGGGGCCAACGTCCTGACTTTC. This gives the protein CASSLYLSGANVLTF.

J is TRBJ2-1 and V is TRBV11-3, with a possible D match to TRBD1 (7 bases). The germline V gene encodes CDR1 SGHNT and CDR2 YENEEA. Trimming stripped 5 bases from V and 1 base from J, with 15 bases between. The CDR3 is made up of 16 amino acids. CDR3 in DNA: TGTGCCAGCAGCGGGGGCGCAGGGGGGTCCTACAATGAGCAGTTCTTC. It encodes CASSGGAGGSYNEQFF. Supplemented by reference TRBV11-3 and TRBJ2-1, the full variable domain reads EAGVVQSPRYKIIEKKQPVAFWCNPISGHNTLYWYLQNLGQGPELLIRYENEEAVDDSQLPKDRFSAERLKGVDSTLKIQPAELGDSAVYLCASSGGAGGSYNEQFFGPGTRLTVL.

This clone was seen a single time. CDR3 sequence: CASSLPGLTGSSEQYF. The CDR3 region has the DNA TGTGCCAGCAGCTTGCCTGGTCTGACCGGGAGTAGCGAGCAGTACTTC. The chain uses TRBV5-6 and TRBJ2-7; D perhaps matches TRBD2 (6 bases). Trimming left V 1 base short and J 6 bases short, with 20 bases between. This CDR3 has 16 residues. The germline V gene encodes CDR1 SGHDT and CDR2 YYEEEE.

The rearrangement uses TRBV6-5 and TRBJ1-4; D might be TRBD1 (6 bases). Deletions cut 6 bases from V and 2 bases from J, with 13 bases between. Looked up from germline, CDR1 is MNHEY and CDR2 is SVGAGI. This CDR3 has 15 residues. The CDR3 loop reads CASSSTGRTNEKLFF. The DNA for the CDR3 is TGTGCCAGCAGCTCAACAGGGCGCACTAATGAAAAACTGTTTTTT.

The J gene is TRBJ1-3, the V gene TRBV10-3, with 8 nucleotides matching TRBD1. There are 14 residues in the CDR3. Germline V gene sequence: CDR1 ENHRY, CDR2 SYGVKD. Trimming at V came to 2 bases and at J to 3 bases, leaving 0 bases not matched to a gene. This chain's CDR3 is CAISETGGGNTIYF. The CDR3 DNA is TGTGCCATCAGTGAGACAGGGGGTGGAAACACCATATATTTT.

The V and J genes are TRBV15 and TRBJ2-2; 11 bases fit TRBD2. CDR1 and CDR2 (germline): LNHNV, YYDKDF (reference sequence). V was pared by 0 bases and J by 3 bases, with 3 bases of the junction left unmatched. The CDR3 contains 17 residues. Here the CDR3 DNA reads TGTGCCACCAGCAGAGACAGACTAGCGGGGTACACCGGGGAGCTGTTTTTT. It yields the protein CATSRDRLAGYTGELFF.

V gene TRBV3-1 (or the pseudogene TRBV3-2) combines with J gene TRBJ2-7, with 9 positions matching TRBD2. CDR1 LGHDT and CDR2 YNNKEL come from the germline V gene (reference sequence). The CDR3 runs to 15 residues. J gave up 2 bases and V 5 bases, and 7 bases lay outside the gene matches. DNA of the CDR3: TGTGCCAGCAGCGTTTCGAGGACTAGCGCCTACGAGCAGTACTTC. It yields the protein CASSVSRTSAYEQYF.

This clone has only one observation. The CDR3 loop reads CASSQDWGTPSSYNEQFF. CDR3 in DNA: TGCGCCAGCAGCCAAGATTGGGGGACACCTAGCTCCTACAATGAGCAGTTCTTC. This chain connects TRBV4-3 to TRBJ2-1, with D tentatively TRBD1 (6 bases). This CDR3 is built from 18 residues. V gave up 0 bases and J gave up 0 bases, with 15 bases separating them. Germline V gene sequence: CDR1 LGHNA, CDR2 YSLEER.

The chain employs TRBV9 and TRBJ2-7; 7 bases match TRBD1. Per the germline V gene, CDR1 is SGDLS and CDR2 is YYNGEE. The CDR3 runs to 14 residues. Unmatched junction bases numbered 2, after V lost 0 bases and J lost 2 bases. Here the CDR3 reads CASSVGDRAYEQYF. CDR3 nucleotides: TGTGCCAGCAGCGTAGGTGACAGGGCCTACGAGCAGTACTTC.

The chain carries TRBV27 and TRBJ1-1; D ambiguous. The V gene lost 2 bases and the J gene lost 3 bases, with 7 bases spanning the gap. Germline CDR1 MNHEY, CDR2 SMNVEV (reference sequence). The CDR3 is 13 amino acids. CDR3 coding DNA: TGTGCCAGCAGTTTACGCACATACACTGAAGCTTTCTTT. It specifies CASSLRTYTEAFF.

The count of this clone is one. This rearrangement joins TRBV9 to TRBJ1-1, with TRBD1 identical over 7 bases. Losses at the gene ends were 6 bases for V and 2 bases for J; bases not matched to a gene: 4. The CDR3 length is 13 residues. Per germline, CDR1 SGDLS and CDR2 YYNGEE. CDR3 DNA: TGTGCCAGCAAGGGGGCGTACAACACTGAAGCTTTCTTT. Amino acids: CASKGAYNTEAFF.

This chain joins TRBV30 and TRBJ2-7; TRBD2 matches at 7 bases. The CDR3 contains 17 residues. The junction had 14 bases not matched to a gene; V was cut back by 3 bases and J by 0 bases. Germline values: CDR1 GTSNPN, CDR2 SVGIG (reference sequence). The CDR3 is CAWRKPRAPGGSYEQYF. In DNA, the CDR3 is TGTGCCTGGAGGAAACCGCGGGCCCCGGGGGGCTCCTACGAGCAGTACTTC.

This chain joins TRBV19 and TRBJ2-7; 8 bases map to TRBD1. This CDR3 is built from 14 residues. With V trimmed by 6 bases and J by 0 bases, 4 bases remained unmatched. In germline, CDR1 is LNHDA, CDR2 SQIVND (reference sequence). The CDR3 loop reads CASRGQVSSYEQYF. The CDR3 bases are TGTGCCAGTAGGGGACAGGTCTCCTCCTACGAGCAGTACTTC. Full variable domain (rest looked up from reference TRBV19 and TRBJ2-7): DGGITQSPKYLFRKEGQNVTLSCEQNLNHDAMYWYRQDPGQGLRLIYYSQIVNDFQKGDIAEGYSVSREKKESFPLTVTSAQKNPTAFYLCASRGQVSSYEQYFGPGTRLTVT.

This clone appeared a few times. This chain connects TRBV7-2 to TRBJ2-5, with D perhaps matching TRBD1 (5 bases). This CDR3 is built from 13 residues. The V gene lost 3 bases and the J gene lost 5 bases, with 10 bases spanning the gap. In germline, CDR1 is SGHTA, CDR2 FQGNSA. The CDR3: CASSLYWGETQYF. Here the CDR3 DNA reads TGTGCCAGCAGCTTGTACTGGGGCGAGACCCAGTACTTC.

This clone was counted between two and nine times. This chain connects TRBV19 to TRBJ1-1; D remains unclear. The CDR3 length is 14 residues. From germline, CDR1 is LNHDA and CDR2 SQIVND (reference sequence). Trimming cost V 3 bases and J 0 bases, with 8 bases left between them. The CDR3 DNA follows: TGTGCCAGTAGTATGGGCAGCATGAACACTGAAGCTTTCTTT. Its translation: CASSMGSMNTEAFF.

Points on this clone: An end of the junction differs from the germline gene, which may be a read error. The CDR3 coding sequence is TGTGCCAGCTCTCCACAGGAGAGCAGGGCCGAGCAGTACTTC. Amino acid sequence: CASSPQESRAEQYF. J is TRBJ2-7 and V is TRBV18; D might be TRBD1 (5 bases). Germline CDR1 is KGHSH and CDR2 is LQKENI. This CDR3 is 14 amino acids long.

The rearrangement links TRBV28 to TRBJ2-2; 8 bases match TRBD2. V trimming: 3 bases; J trimming: 3 bases; junction bases outside the gene matches: 3. The CDR3 covers 15 residues. Germline CDR1 MDHEN, CDR2 SYDVKM. The CDR3 DNA follows: TGTGCCAGCAGTTTCGGCGGGGGGTACACCGGGGAGCTGTTTTTT. It translates to CASSFGGGYTGELFF. Supplemented by reference TRBV28 and TRBJ2-2, the full variable domain reads DVKVTQSSRYLVKRTGEKVFLECVQDMDHENMFWYRQDPGLGLRLIYFSYDVKMKEKGDIPEGYSVSREKKERFSLILESASTNQTSMYLCASSFGGGYTGELFFGEGSRLTVL.

This chain joins TRBV6-5 and TRBJ1-1; D call uncertain. V lost 0 bases and J 5 bases, leaving 10 bases between the germline ends. This CDR3 has 14 residues. Germline CDR1 is MNHEY and CDR2 is SVGAGI. The CDR3 coding sequence is TGTGCCAGCAGTTACTCCCACACGGGGACTGAAGCTTTCTTT. Encoded protein: CASSYSHTGTEAFF.

The CDR3 DNA follows: TGTGCCAGCAGTGAAGATGAGTCCTATGGCTACACCTTC. Its protein product is CASSEDESYGYTF. The V and J genes are TRBV2 and TRBJ1-2, with unresolved D. CDR3 length: 13 residues. Per germline, CDR1 SNHLY and CDR2 FYNNEI. The V end was cut by 1 base, the J end by 4 bases, with 7 bases between.

The chain has TRBV23-1 and TRBJ1-2, with D perhaps TRBD1 (5 bases). TRBV23-1 is an open reading frame whose function is uncertain. The CDR3 extends over 16 amino acids. V was clipped by 7 bases and J by 4 bases, with 22 bases between them. This chain's CDR3 is CASNPPPHTGCYGYTF. CDR3 bases: TGCGCCAGCAATCCCCCCCCACACACAGGATGCTATGGCTACACCTTC.

The chain carries TRBV5-1 and TRBJ1-1; D unclear. The germline gives CDR1 SGHRS, CDR2 YFSETQ. The CDR3 covers 13 residues. Trimming stripped 4 bases from V and 8 bases from J, with 15 bases between. CDR3 DNA: TGCGCCAGCAGCCCCCAGGATTTCGGAGAAGCTTTCTTT. It is translated as CASSPQDFGEAFF.

The rearrangement joins TRBV18 to TRBJ1-4; weak D call: TRBD1 (5 bases). V lost 3 bases and J 5 bases, leaving 10 bases between the germline ends. The CDR3 extends over 14 amino acids. From germline, CDR1 is KGHSH and CDR2 LQKENI. In nucleotides, the CDR3 is TGTGCCAGCTCACCGAGACGGACAAATGAAAAACTGTTTTTT. Its protein is CASSPRRTNEKLFF. The variable domain in full, completed from reference TRBV18 and TRBJ1-4, reads NAGVMQNPRHLVRRRGQEARLRCSPMKGHSHVYWYRQLPEEGLKFMVYLQKENIIDESGMPKERFSAEFPKEGPSILRIQQVVRGDSAAYFCASSPRRTNEKLFFGSGTQLSVL.

V gene TRBV27 combines with J gene TRBJ2-5, with TRBD1 identical over 11 bases. This CDR3 has 15 residues. CDR1 is MNHEY, CDR2 SMNVEV, per germline (reference sequence). V gave up 6 bases and J gave up 5 bases; unmatched junction bases: 8. The CDR3 sequence: CASRDRGLPWETQYF. CDR3 nucleotide sequence: TGTGCCAGCAGGGACAGGGGGCTTCCCTGGGAGACCCAGTACTTC.

The chain recombines TRBV9 with TRBJ2-1; D gene unclear. The CDR3 has 13 residues. CDR1 and CDR2 (germline): SGDLS, YYNGEE. Trimming left V 0 bases short and J 10 bases short, with 11 bases between. CDR3 sequence: CASSVGMRKEQFF. CDR3 coding DNA: TGTGCCAGCAGCGTAGGTATGAGAAAGGAGCAGTTCTTC.

V gene TRBV6-6 combines with J gene TRBJ1-2; TRBD1 might be the D (5 bases). The germline V and J ends were trimmed by 10 bases and 7 bases, with 19 bases remaining between them. This CDR3 is 13 amino acids long. The germline V gene encodes CDR1 MNHNY and CDR2 SVGAGI (reference sequence). CDR3 bases: TGTGCCATGCTTGGAGGGGCCCATGGTGGCTACACCTTC. It specifies CAMLGGAHGGYTF.